Below, one T cell receptor beta chain is given with its context. Its antigen is currently unknown. TCRdb reanalysed the PCR reads using MiXCR and keeps one entry per CDR3 protein. The sample yields over 90,000 distinct CDR3 sequences, 35% seen once. This sample is part of a study of molecular identifiers for immune sequencing clone quantification. Study-wide points: Clones that exceeded 20 RNA copies held over 99% of effector molecules, yet under 1% in naive cells. In cases of identical TCR molecules sharing a barcode, highly expanded clone sizes could be underestimated.

V gave up 2 bases and J gave up 4 bases; unmatched junction bases: 6. CDR1 and CDR2 (germline): SGHRS, YFSETQ. CDR3 length: 15 residues. Naive CD8 libraries came from around 18,000 to 910,000 sorted cells with 10%, 30% or 50% RNA. CD8+CD4-CCR7+CD45RA+ cells were sorted as naive CD8 T cells. Sequenced input: naive CD8+ T cells from blood, with Jurkat cell RNA spiked in. Indicated subset: FACS-sorted CD8+CD4-CCR7+CD45RA+ naive T cells. The clonotype comes from a human donor in good health. Some libraries in this study had Jurkat cell RNA spiked in. The V gene is TRBV5-1, the J gene TRBJ2-7, with 10 bases identical to TRBD2. In DNA form, the CDR3 reads TGCGCCAGCAGCTTCGAAGGACTAGCGGATTACGAGCAGTACTTC. It yields the protein CASSFEGLADYEQYF.